A single sample is the source of the 17 T cell receptor beta chains below, sequenced in a study of T-cell reconstitution after alpha-beta-depleted transplantation in children. For TCRbeta, the library was prepared with unique molecular identifiers. TCRdb used MiXCR to reprocess the PCR reads, holding one entry per CDR3 protein. The data show approximately 980,000 distinct CDR3 sequences, roughly 31% seen once. The starting material was PBMCs, mostly from graft donor cells, obtained 360 days after TCRalphabeta/CD19-depleted stem cell transplant. The receptor set was obtained from a boy younger than two who had a stem cell transplant for SCID, so the T cells may come from the graft donor.

The sample holds many counts of this clonotype. The rearrangement links TRBV13 to TRBJ2-5; tentatively, D is TRBD1 or TRBD2 (5 bases each). The CDR3 length is 16 residues. Germline CDR1 and CDR2: PRHDT and FYEKMQ (reference sequence). V gave up 4 bases and J gave up 5 bases, with 20 bases separating them. CDR3 bases: TGTGCCAGCAGCTCTTCGCCTATGGGGGAACTTGAGACCCAGTACTTC. Translating it yields CASSSSPMGELETQYF.

Many counts were recorded for this clonotype. The chain carries TRBV29-1 and TRBJ2-5; D gene unclear. Trimming took off 1 base at V and 0 bases at J, with 3 bases between the two ends. This CDR3 is built from 12 residues. CDR1 is SQVTM, CDR2 ANQGSEA, per germline. The CDR3 reads CSVEANQETQYF. The CDR3 DNA follows: TGCAGCGTTGAAGCCAACCAAGAGACCCAGTACTTC.

This clonotype has only a few counts. The chain joins TRBV5-6 to TRBJ2-7; 7 bases are a match to TRBD2. Germline V gene lookup returns CDR1 SGHDT and CDR2 YYEEEE. V was clipped by 6 bases and J by 4 bases; unmatched bases: 10. The CDR3 runs 14 residues. The CDR3 loop reads CASTAAGVGYEQYF. For the CDR3, the DNA is TGTGCCAGCACTGCCGCGGGGGTCGGGTACGAGCAGTACTTC.

This chain uses TRBV27 with TRBJ2-7; 12 nucleotides agree with TRBD2. CDR3 length equals 15 residues. Germline values: CDR1 MNHEY, CDR2 SMNVEV (reference sequence). The V and J ends lost 4 bases and 6 bases, in that order; junction bases with no gene match: 7. CDR3 protein: CASSSRLAGAGEQYF. As DNA, the CDR3 is TGTGCCAGCAGTTCAAGACTAGCGGGGGCGGGCGAGCAGTACTTC.

This clonotype was seen a handful of times. This chain joins TRBV4-3 and TRBJ2-5; the D gene is possibly TRBD1 (6 bases). The CDR3 length is 17 residues. V lost 1 base, J lost 1 base, and 16 bases lay in between. Germline V lookup: CDR1 LGHNA, CDR2 YSLEER. CDR3 amino acids: CASSQAYRGHLQETQYF. CDR3 sequence (DNA): TGCGCCAGCAGCCAAGCTTACCGGGGACACCTCCAAGAGACCCAGTACTTC.

The chain employs TRBV5-1 and TRBJ2-7; no clear D. Trimming removed 1 base from V and 2 bases from J, with 10 bases in between. This CDR3 spans 14 amino acids. Germline CDR1 reads SGHRS; CDR2 reads YFSETQ. The CDR3 here is CASSLTQFPYEQYF. CDR3 sequence (DNA): TGCGCCAGCAGCTTGACACAGTTCCCCTACGAGCAGTACTTC.

This clonotype has more than one count but fewer than ten. This chain joins TRBV5-1 and TRBJ2-5; TRBD2 matches 11 bases. CDR1 and CDR2 (germline): SGHRS, YFSETQ. V was clipped by 1 base and J by 0 bases; unmatched bases: 5. CDR3 length: 17 amino acids. For the CDR3, the DNA is TGCGCCAGCAGCTTGACGGGGACTAGCGGAAACCAAGAGACCCAGTACTTC. Its protein product is CASSLTGTSGNQETQYF.

V usage is TRBV10-3 and J usage is TRBJ2-1; 9 nucleotides line up with TRBD2. CDR3 length: 12 amino acids. Germline V gene sequence: CDR1 ENHRY, CDR2 SYGVKD. The J segment lost 13 bases and the V segment lost 4 bases, leaving 5 bases of the junction unmatched. The CDR3: CAISASGENQFF. DNA of the CDR3: TGTGCCATCAGTGCTAGCGGGGAAAACCAGTTCTTC.

This clonotype came up a few times. The genes are TRBV12-3 or TRBV12-4 and TRBJ1-6; D ambiguous. The CDR3 is 16 amino acids. Trimming cost V 7 bases and J 0 bases, with 13 bases left between them. The CDR3 loop is CASTLELSSYNSPLHF. The CDR3, as DNA: TGTGCCAGCACCTTGGAGCTGAGCTCCTATAATTCACCCCTCCACTTT.

This clonotype showed up just a few times. The genes are TRBV5-1 and TRBJ2-7; possible D gene TRBD1, 6 bases. V gave up 5 bases and J gave up 3 bases, with 15 bases separating them. CDR1 SGHRS and CDR2 YFSETQ come from the germline V gene. CDR3 size: 14 residues. In DNA, the CDR3 is TGCGCCAGCAGACTCTCCGGGACAATCTACGAGCAGTACTTC. It encodes CASRLSGTIYEQYF. Full variable domain (rest looked up from reference TRBV5-1 and TRBJ2-7): KAGVTQTPRYLIKTRGQQVTLSCSPISGHRSVSWYQQTPGQGLQFLFEYFSETQRNKGNFPGRFSGRQFSNSRSEMNVSTLELGDSALYLCASRLSGTIYEQYFGPGTRLTVT.

This clonotype was seen a single time. The chain joins TRBV4-1 to TRBJ1-1; D not resolved. Germline CDR1 and CDR2: MGHRA and YSYEKL. This CDR3 spans 15 amino acids. Trimming shortened V by 7 bases and J by 1 base, and 16 bases separated the two germline ends. The CDR3 DNA is TGCGCCAGCACTCCTATAGGGAAAGGGAACACTGAAGCTTTCTTT. Amino acids: CASTPIGKGNTEAFF.

This clonotype was counted a few times. The gene calls are TRBV29-1 and TRBJ1-2, with no clear D. Germline CDR1 and CDR2: SQVTM and ANQGSEA. Between the trimmed V and J ends, which lost 4 bases and 7 bases, there was a span of 4 bases. The CDR3 is 9 residues long. The CDR3 loop is CSVGGGYTF. CDR3 nucleotides: TGCAGCGTTGGAGGTGGCTACACCTTC.

This clonotype was picked up a small number of times. This CDR3 reads CASSFDSSPLGANVLTF. In nucleotides, the CDR3 is TGTGCCAGCAGTTTCGACTCTAGCCCCCTCGGGGCCAACGTCCTGACTTTC. The rearrangement joins TRBV12-3 or TRBV12-4 to TRBJ2-6, with D perhaps TRBD2 (5 bases). The V end was cut by 3 bases, the J end by 4 bases, with 16 bases between. The CDR3 contains 17 residues.

This clonotype was seen more than once but under ten times. V usage is TRBV2 and J usage is TRBJ2-3; the D gene is possibly TRBD2 (5 bases). The CDR3 consists of 12 residues. Deletions cut 3 bases from V and 5 bases from J, with 6 bases between. From germline, CDR1 is SNHLY and CDR2 FYNNEI. The CDR3 DNA sequence: TGTGCCAGCAGTGAGAGGGTAGATACGCAGTATTTT. As protein: CASSERVDTQYF.

Ten or more counts support this clonotype. The chain links TRBV12-3 or TRBV12-4 to TRBJ2-7, with a possible D match to TRBD1 (6 bases). V lost 6 bases and J lost 3, with 12 bases in between. The CDR3 is 13 amino acids. Here the CDR3 reads CASSLQGNYEQYF. DNA of the CDR3: TGTGCCAGCAGCCTCCAGGGGAACTACGAGCAGTACTTC.

The chain combines TRBV6-5 with TRBJ1-1; the D gene is possibly TRBD1 (5 bases). V shed 0 bases and J shed 1 base, with 9 bases lying between them. This CDR3 is built from 15 residues. CDR1 and CDR2 from the germline V gene are MNHEY and SVGAGI. In DNA, the CDR3 is TGTGCCAGCAGTTACTCCTGGCAGGGGAACACTGAAGCTTTCTTT. Protein: CASSYSWQGNTEAFF.

This clonotype was counted only a few times. The rearrangement links TRBV7-6 to TRBJ1-4, with D maybe TRBD1 (6 bases). CDR3 length: 15 amino acids. Germline-derived CDR1 and CDR2 are SGHVS and FNYEAQ. The V and J ends lost 5 bases and 5 bases respectively, with 15 bases between them. CDR3 amino acids: CASSAQGNINEKLFF. The CDR3 DNA reads TGTGCCAGCAGCGCCCAGGGGAATATCAATGAAAAACTGTTTTTT.